Listed below are T cell receptor beta chains from one sample, sequenced in a study of shared clonotypes between healthy human individuals. The method was immunoSEQ multiplex PCR; TCRdb's version includes in-frame clones alone and lacks a portion of them. Of more than 550,000 clones listed, roughly 72% were seen once; the top ten hold over 1.5%. Sequenced material: memory CD4+ T cells sorted from blood. The source is a woman aged 25 to 39 in good health. Each CDR3 is given without its conserved first and last residue. Fields, in order: V gene, clone size, CDR3 protein. The size entry is marked missing in some rows and otherwise reads once, few, many or a size class.

V: TRBV4-2; size: NA; CDR3: ASSPRQGRQPQH
V: TRBV28; size: NA; CDR3: ASSLRTARTDTQY
V: TRBV10-1; size: few; CDR3: ASSSTGFSTDTQY
V: TRBV18; size: many; CDR3: ASSRGQGAEKLF
V: TRBV2; size: many; CDR3: ASSEGLVGTEAF
V: TRBV2; size: NA; CDR3: ASRTGSSTDTQY
V: TRBV7-2; size: NA; CDR3: ASSISSTYNEQF
V: TRBV15; size: NA; CDR3: ATTLDLKNTEAF
V: TRBV5-1; size: NA; CDR3: ASTADRAFLTGELF
V: TRBV11-2; size: NA; CDR3: ASSLVGTEAF
V: TRBV10-3; size: NA; CDR3: AISAQAGMAEQF
V: TRBV19; size: NA; CDR3: ASRSIRDRDYGYT
V: TRBV19; size: NA; CDR3: ASSILQNTEAF
V: TRBV2; size: NA; CDR3: ASTPRGDTDTQY
V: TRBV29-1; size: NA; CDR3: SAETENYGYT